A selection of T cell receptor beta chains follows, all from one sample in a study of T cells after posttransplantation cyclophosphamide. TCRdb's copy holds only in-frame clones and misses some; the assay was immunoSEQ multiplex PCR. The table has tens of thousands of clones, about 94% seen once. Sequencing used PBMCs. The receptors shown here come from a woman aged 25 to 45 in good health and a related stem cell transplant donor. The CDR3 runs from the conserved cysteine through the conserved F or W.

TRBJ2-3 | TRBV18 | 16 | CASSPGGSGGTDTQYF
TRBJ1-1 | TRBV7-9 | 13 | CASSSGILPEAFF
TRBJ2-1 | TRBV7-7 | 16 | CASSPGLAGPGDEQFF
TRBJ1-5 | TRBV19 | 15 | CASSILGLSDQPQHF
TRBJ1-1 | TRBV7-2 | 14 | CASSFGARSTEAFF
TRBJ1-2 | TRBV30 | 14 | CAWSVGLEVYGYTF
TRBJ2-5 | TRBV6-5 | 16 | CASSYGGRRGGETQYF
TRBJ2-2 | TRBV7-2 | 14 | CASAEKVNTGELFF
TRBJ2-3 | TRBV5-1 | 14 | CASSLGGNTDTQYF
TRBJ1-5 | TRBV6-5 | 15 | CASSYSPLGNQPQHF
TRBJ1-1 | TRBV13 | 14 | CASSLPGTNTEAFF
TRBJ2-1 | TRBV25-1 | 18 | CASSVPGQGASSYNEQFF
TRBJ2-7 | TRBV18 | 13 | CASSLASVGEQYF
TRBJ1-6 | TRBV4-3 | 14 | CASSQDFRSTPLHF
TRBJ2-7 | TRBV11-2 | 17 | CASSLLAGGPSMNEQYF
TRBJ1-2 | TRBV4-3 | 15 | CASSQDFQGGLGYTF
TRBJ2-7 | TRBV5-6 | 14 | CASSFGQGAGEQYF
TRBJ1-1 | TRBV7-2 | 13 | CAAGDSPNTEAFF
TRBJ1-1 | TRBV6-1 | 18 | CASSEEGTGHSIGTEAFF
TRBJ1-4 | TRBV4-2 | 14 | CASSDNRETEKLFF
TRBJ2-1 | TRBV10-1 | 14 | CASSGQGPYNEQFF
TRBJ2-7 | TRBV11-2 | 11 | CASSLADSAYF